This TCR beta chain emerged from a study of blood T cell repertoires in COVID-19. About the research overall: Samples representing acute and convalescent COVID-19 were sourced from the United States, Italy and Spain. T cells, B-cell-depleted T cells, or PBMCs provided the cDNA or gDNA that served as material.

Participant-reported clinical history was the basis for cohort assignment. Data came from immunoSEQ multiplex PCR; TCRdb stores just in-frame clones and leaves some out. This sample has more than 300,000 clones; roughly 87% occur once, and the top ten carry 4.5% to 7%. In germline, CDR1 is LNHDA, CDR2 SQIVND (reference sequence). V was clipped by 3 bases and J by 4 bases, with 12 bases between them. The CDR3 runs to 15 residues. The sample taken for sequencing was PBMCs or T cells enriched from blood (not recorded which). The chain recombines TRBV19 with TRBJ2-2; a weak D match, TRBD1 (5 bases). The sequence derives from a woman aged 30 to 39 who had recovered from COVID-19. The CDR3 is CASSIFGAGTGELFF. The CDR3, as DNA: TGTGCCAGTAGTATTTTTGGGGCAGGCACCGGGGAGCTGTTTTTT.